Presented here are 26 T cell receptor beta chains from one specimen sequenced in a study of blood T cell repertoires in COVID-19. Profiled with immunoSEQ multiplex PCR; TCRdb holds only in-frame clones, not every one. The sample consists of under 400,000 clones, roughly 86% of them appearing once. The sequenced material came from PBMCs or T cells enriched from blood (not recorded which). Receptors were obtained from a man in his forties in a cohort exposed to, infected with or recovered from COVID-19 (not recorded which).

CDR3 in amino acids: CSASRPSTPRGFF. CDR3 sequence (DNA): TGCAGTGCTAGTCGGCCATCTACGCCCCGCGGGTTCTTC. V gene TRBV20-1 combines with J gene TRBJ2-1; D gene ambiguous. The CDR3 is 13 amino acids. V was pared by 3 bases and J by 15 bases, with 21 bases between. CDR1 is DFQATT and CDR2 is SNEGSKA in the germline V gene (reference sequence).

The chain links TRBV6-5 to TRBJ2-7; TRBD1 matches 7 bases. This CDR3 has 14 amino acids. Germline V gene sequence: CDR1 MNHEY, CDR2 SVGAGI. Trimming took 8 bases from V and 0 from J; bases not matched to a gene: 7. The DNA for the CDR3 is TGTGCCAGCTTTACCGGGACAGCCTCCTACGAGCAGTACTTC. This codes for CASFTGTASYEQYF.

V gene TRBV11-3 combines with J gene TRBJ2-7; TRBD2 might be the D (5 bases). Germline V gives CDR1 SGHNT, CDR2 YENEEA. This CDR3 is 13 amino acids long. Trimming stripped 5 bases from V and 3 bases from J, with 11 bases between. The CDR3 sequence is CASSLDGDYEQYF. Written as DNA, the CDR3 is TGTGCCAGCAGCCTGGACGGGGACTACGAGCAGTACTTC.

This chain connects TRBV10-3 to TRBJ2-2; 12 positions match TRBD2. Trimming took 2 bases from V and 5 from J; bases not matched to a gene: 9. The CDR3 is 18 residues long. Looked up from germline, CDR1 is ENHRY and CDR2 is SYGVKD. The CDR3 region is CAISEPTSGSTGTGELFF. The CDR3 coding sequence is TGTGCCATCAGTGAGCCGACTAGCGGGAGCACCGGGACCGGGGAGCTGTTTTTT.

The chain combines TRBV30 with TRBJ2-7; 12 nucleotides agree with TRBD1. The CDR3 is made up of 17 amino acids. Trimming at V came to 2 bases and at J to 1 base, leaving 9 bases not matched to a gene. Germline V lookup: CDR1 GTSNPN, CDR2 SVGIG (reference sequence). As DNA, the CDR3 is TGTGCCTGGAGTTCACCGGGACAGGGGGCCCGATCCTACGAGCAGTACTTC. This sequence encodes CAWSSPGQGARSYEQYF.

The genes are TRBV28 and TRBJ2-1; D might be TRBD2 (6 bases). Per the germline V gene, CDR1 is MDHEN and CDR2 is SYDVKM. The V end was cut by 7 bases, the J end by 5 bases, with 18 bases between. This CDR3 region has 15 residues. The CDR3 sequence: CASTTAGLNNNEQFF. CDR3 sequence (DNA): TGTGCCAGCACCACCGCGGGGCTTAATAACAATGAGCAGTTCTTC. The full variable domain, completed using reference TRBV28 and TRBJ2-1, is DVKVTQSSRYLVKRTGEKVFLECVQDMDHENMFWYRQDPGLGLRLIYFSYDVKMKEKGDIPEGYSVSREKKERFSLILESASTNQTSMYLCASTTAGLNNNEQFFGPGTRLTVL.

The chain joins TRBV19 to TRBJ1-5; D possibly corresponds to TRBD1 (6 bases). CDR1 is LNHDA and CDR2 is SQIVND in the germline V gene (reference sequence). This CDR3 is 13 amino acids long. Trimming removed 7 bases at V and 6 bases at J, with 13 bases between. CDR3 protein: CASTSRGSQPQHF. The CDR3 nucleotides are TGTGCCAGTACCAGCAGGGGAAGTCAGCCCCAGCATTTT.

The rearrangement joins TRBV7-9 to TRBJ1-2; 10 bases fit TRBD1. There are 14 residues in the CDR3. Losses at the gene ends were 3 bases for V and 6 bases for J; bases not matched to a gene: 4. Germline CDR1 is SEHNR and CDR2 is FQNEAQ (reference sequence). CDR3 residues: CASSLPDRGNGYTF. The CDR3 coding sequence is TGTGCCAGCAGCTTGCCGGACAGGGGGAATGGCTACACCTTC.

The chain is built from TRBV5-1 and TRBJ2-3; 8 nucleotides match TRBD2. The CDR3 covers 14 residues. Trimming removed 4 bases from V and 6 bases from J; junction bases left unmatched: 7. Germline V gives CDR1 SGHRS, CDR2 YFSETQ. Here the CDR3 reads CASSPGLASDTQYF. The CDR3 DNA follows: TGCGCCAGCAGCCCCGGACTAGCAAGCGATACGCAGTATTTT.

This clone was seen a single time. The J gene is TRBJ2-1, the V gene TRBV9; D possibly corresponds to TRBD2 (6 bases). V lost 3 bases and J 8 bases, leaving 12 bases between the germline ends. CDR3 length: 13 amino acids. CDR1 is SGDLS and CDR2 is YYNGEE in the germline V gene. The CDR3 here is CASSGPTGDEQFF. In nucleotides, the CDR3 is TGTGCCAGCAGCGGCCCGACGGGAGATGAGCAGTTCTTC.

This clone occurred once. The CDR3 here is CASSRGGGENTEAFF. CDR3 DNA sequence: TGTGCCAGCAGCAGGGGTGGCGGCGAGAACACTGAAGCTTTCTTT. This chain uses TRBV9 with TRBJ1-1; D is perhaps TRBD1 (5 bases). Trimming cost V 4 bases and J 1 base, with 14 bases left between them. In germline, CDR1 is SGDLS, CDR2 YYNGEE. CDR3 size: 15 residues.

CDR3 in amino acids: CASSIPHDKNDGYTF. The CDR3 region has the DNA TGTGCCAGTAGTATTCCTCACGACAAGAATGATGGCTACACCTTC. The chain uses TRBV19 and TRBJ1-2; unclear D gene. V was shortened by 3 bases and J by 6 bases, with 17 bases between the two germline ends. Germline V gene lookup returns CDR1 LNHDA and CDR2 SQIVND (reference sequence). The CDR3 spans 15 residues.

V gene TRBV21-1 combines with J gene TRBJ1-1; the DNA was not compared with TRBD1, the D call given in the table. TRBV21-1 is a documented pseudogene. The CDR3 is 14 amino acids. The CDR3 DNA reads TGTGCCAGCAGCAAAGGGACAGGGGCCACTGAAGCTTTCTTT. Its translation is CASSKGTGATEAFF.

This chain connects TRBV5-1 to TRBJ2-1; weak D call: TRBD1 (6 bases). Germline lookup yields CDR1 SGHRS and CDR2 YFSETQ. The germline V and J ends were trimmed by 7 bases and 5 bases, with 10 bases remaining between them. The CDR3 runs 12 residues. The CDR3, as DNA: TGCGCCAGCGCCGGACAGAACAATGAGCAGTTCTTC. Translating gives CASAGQNNEQFF.

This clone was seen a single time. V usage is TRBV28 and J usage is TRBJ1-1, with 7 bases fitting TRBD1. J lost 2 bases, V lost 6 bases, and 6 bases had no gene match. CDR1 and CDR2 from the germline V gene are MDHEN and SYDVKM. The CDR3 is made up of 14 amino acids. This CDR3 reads CASRPNRGNTEAFF. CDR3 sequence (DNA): TGTGCCAGCAGGCCAAACAGGGGAAACACTGAAGCTTTCTTT.

The CDR3 spells CASSSETSRAHETQYF. In DNA, the CDR3 is TGCGCCAGCAGCTCCGAGACTAGCAGGGCTCACGAGACCCAGTACTTC. This chain uses TRBV5-1 with TRBJ2-5; the match to TRBD2 covers 7 bases. This CDR3 region has 16 residues. CDR1 and CDR2 (germline): SGHRS, YFSETQ. Losses at the gene ends were 3 bases for V and 5 bases for J; bases not matched to a gene: 13.

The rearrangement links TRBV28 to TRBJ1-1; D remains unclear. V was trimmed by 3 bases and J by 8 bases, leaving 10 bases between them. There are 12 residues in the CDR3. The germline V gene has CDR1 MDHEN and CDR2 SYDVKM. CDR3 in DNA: TGTGCCAGCAGTTTGGAGAGACGAGAAGCTTTCTTT. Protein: CASSLERREAFF.

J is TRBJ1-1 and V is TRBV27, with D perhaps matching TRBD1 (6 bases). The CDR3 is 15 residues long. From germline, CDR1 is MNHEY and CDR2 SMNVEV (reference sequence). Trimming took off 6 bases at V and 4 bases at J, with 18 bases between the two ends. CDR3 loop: CASSPRLGASTEAFF. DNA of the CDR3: TGTGCCAGCAGCCCTCGGCTGGGGGCAAGCACTGAAGCTTTCTTT.

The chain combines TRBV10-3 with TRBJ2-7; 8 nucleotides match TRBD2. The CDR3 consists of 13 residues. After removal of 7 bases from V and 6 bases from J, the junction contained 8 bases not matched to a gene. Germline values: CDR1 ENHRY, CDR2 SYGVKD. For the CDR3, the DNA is TGTGCCATCAAGCCAGCGGGAGCGGGCGAGCAGTACTTC. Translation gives CAIKPAGAGEQYF.

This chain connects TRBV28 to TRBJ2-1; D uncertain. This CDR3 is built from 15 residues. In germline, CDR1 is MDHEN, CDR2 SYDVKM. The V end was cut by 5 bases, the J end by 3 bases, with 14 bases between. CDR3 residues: CASSLSPTYYNEQFF. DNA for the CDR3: TGTGCCAGCAGTCTATCCCCCACATACTACAATGAGCAGTTCTTC.

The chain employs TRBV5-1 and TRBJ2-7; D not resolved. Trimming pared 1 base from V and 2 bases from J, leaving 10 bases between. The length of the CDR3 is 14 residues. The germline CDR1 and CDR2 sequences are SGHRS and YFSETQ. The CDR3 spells CASSLTGAPYEQYF. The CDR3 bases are TGCGCCAGCAGCTTGACGGGTGCCCCCTACGAGCAGTACTTC.

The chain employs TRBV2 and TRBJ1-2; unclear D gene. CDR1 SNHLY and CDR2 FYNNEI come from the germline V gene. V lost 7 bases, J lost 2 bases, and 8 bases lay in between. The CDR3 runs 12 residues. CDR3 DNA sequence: TGTGCCAGCATGGAACAGAACTATGGCTACACCTTC. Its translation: CASMEQNYGYTF.

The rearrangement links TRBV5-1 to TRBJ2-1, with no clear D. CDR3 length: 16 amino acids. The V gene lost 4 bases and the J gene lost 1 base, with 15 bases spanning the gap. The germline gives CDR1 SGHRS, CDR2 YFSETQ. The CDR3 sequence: CASSPTLARSYNEQFF. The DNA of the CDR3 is TGCGCCAGCAGCCCGACTTTGGCTAGGTCCTACAATGAGCAGTTCTTC.

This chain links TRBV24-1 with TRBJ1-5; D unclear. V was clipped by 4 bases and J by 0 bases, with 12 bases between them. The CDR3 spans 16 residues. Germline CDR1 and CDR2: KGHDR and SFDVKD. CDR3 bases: TGTGCCACCAGTGAACAGCCGTGGATTAGCAATCAGCCCCAGCATTTT. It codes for CATSEQPWISNQPQHF.

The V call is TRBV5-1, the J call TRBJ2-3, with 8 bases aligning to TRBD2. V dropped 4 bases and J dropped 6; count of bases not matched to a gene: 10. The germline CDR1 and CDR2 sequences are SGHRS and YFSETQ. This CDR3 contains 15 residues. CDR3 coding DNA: TGCGCCAGCAGCACCCCTATGGCGGGAGGTGATACGCAGTATTTT. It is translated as CASSTPMAGGDTQYF.

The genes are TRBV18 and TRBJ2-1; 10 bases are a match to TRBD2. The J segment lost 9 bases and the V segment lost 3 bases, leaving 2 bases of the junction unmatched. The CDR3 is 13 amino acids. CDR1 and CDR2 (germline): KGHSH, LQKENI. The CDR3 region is CASSPGLAFEQFF. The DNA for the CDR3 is TGTGCCAGCTCACCGGGACTAGCGTTTGAGCAGTTCTTC.